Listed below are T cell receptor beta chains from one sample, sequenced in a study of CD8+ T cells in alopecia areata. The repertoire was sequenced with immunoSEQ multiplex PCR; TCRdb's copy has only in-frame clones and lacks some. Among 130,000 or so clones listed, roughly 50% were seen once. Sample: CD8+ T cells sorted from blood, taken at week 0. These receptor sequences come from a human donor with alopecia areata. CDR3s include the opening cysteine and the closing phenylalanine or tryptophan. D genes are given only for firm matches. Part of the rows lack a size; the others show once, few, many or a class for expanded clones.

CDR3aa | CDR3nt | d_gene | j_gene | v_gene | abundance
CASSRGTGELFF | TGTGCCAGCTCGAGGGGCACCGGGGAGCTGTTTTTT | - | TRBJ2-2 | TRBV5-4 | -
CASSLKRGELFF | TGCGCCAGCAGCCTTAAACGCGGGGAGCTGTTTTTT | - | TRBJ2-2 | TRBV4-1 | once
CASSLPDGTDTQYF | TGCGCCAGCAGCCTACCTGACGGGACAGATACGCAGTATTTT | - | TRBJ2-3 | TRBV5-1 | once
CASSLGAAGNQPQHF | TGTGCCAGCAGCTTGGGGGCCGCAGGGAATCAGCCCCAGCATTTT | - | TRBJ1-5 | TRBV5-6 | -
CASSPGQGATGELFF | TGTGCCAGCAGCCCCGGACAGGGTGCCACCGGGGAGCTGTTTTTT | TRBD1 | TRBJ2-2 | TRBV6-5 | -
CASSTTTGSASPLHF | TGTGCCAGCAGCACAACGACAGGGTCCGCTTCACCCCTCCACTTT | TRBD1 | TRBJ1-6 | TRBV9 | -
CASSVTSSDTQYF | TGTGCCAGCAGCGTCACGTCCTCCGATACGCAGTATTTT | - | TRBJ2-3 | TRBV9 | -
CASSLGVWSNQPQHF | TGTGCCAGCAGTTTAGGAGTGTGGAGCAATCAGCCCCAGCATTTT | - | TRBJ1-5 | TRBV27 | -
CASTLRDRGSYEQYF | TGTGCCAGCACCCTCAGGGACAGGGGATCCTACGAGCAGTACTTC | TRBD1 | TRBJ2-7 | TRBV7-9 | -
CASGLGGVEQFF | TGCGCCAGCGGACTCGGGGGGGTTGAGCAGTTCTTC | TRBD2 | TRBJ2-1 | TRBV10-2 | -
CSVEDGDGYYGYTF | TGCAGCGTTGAAGACGGGGACGGATACTATGGCTACACCTTC | - | TRBJ1-2 | TRBV29-1 | -
CATSRATVTPNEQFF | TGTGCCACCAGCAGAGCGACGGTTACCCCCAATGAGCAGTTCTTC | - | TRBJ2-1 | TRBV15 | -
CASSQGVDRPLQYF | TGCGCCAGCAGCCAAGGGGTGGACCGCCCATTGCAGTACTTC | - | TRBJ2-7 | TRBV4-3 | -
CAISESSSNQPQHF | TGTGCCATCAGTGAGTCTAGTAGCAATCAGCCCCAGCATTTT | - | TRBJ1-5 | TRBV10-3 | -
CSVVDRSSYEQYF | TGCAGCGTTGTGGACCGATCCTCCTACGAGCAGTACTTC | - | TRBJ2-7 | TRBV29-1 | -
CASSDLLEQYF | TGTGCCAGCAGTGACCTACTGGAGCAGTACTTC | - | TRBJ2-7 | TRBV7-2 | -